This T cell receptor (beta chain) was retrieved from a study of blood T cell repertoires in COVID-19. Overall study context: Italy, Spain and the United States were the sources of the convalescent and acute COVID-19 samples. PBMCs, B-cell-depleted T cells, or T cells provided the cDNA or gDNA that made up the material.

Original analysis: Reference gene primers were amplified, and this amplification served to estimate nucleated cell counts. TCRdb keeps only in-frame clones here, not all; method: immunoSEQ multiplex PCR. That table is the source of V, J and clone size, and D and trimming were worked out from the DNA. The sample records approximately 130,000 clones, 82% being singletons. Trimming pared 2 bases from V and 5 bases from J, leaving 12 bases between. The CDR3 is 14 amino acids. Germline lookup yields CDR1 SGHRS and CDR2 YFSETQ. The gene calls are TRBV5-1 and TRBJ2-3; D is perhaps TRBD1 (7 bases). Sequenced sample: peripheral blood. This receptor was taken from a human donor in a cohort sampled during active COVID-19. The DNA of the CDR3 is TGCGCCAGCAGCTTCAGGGGGGTGGGAGATACGCAGTATTTT. Its translation: CASSFRGVGDTQYF.